A single sample is the source of the 3 T cell receptor beta chains below, sequenced in a study of CD8 T cells in ankylosing spondylitis. Antigens of these TCRs are unknown. A single record per CDR3 protein comes from TCRdb applying MiXCR to the 5' RACE reads. This table has 400,000 to 450,000 distinct CDR3 sequences, over 15% appearing once. Points from the study as a whole: Seemingly characteristic of ankylosing spondylitis blood was a TCR beta motif consisting of roughly 8 highly homologous variants.

Sequenced material: blood, either unsorted or a sorted T cell fraction (not recorded which). These receptors all stem from a male donor with ankylosing spondylitis.

This clonotype has more than one count but fewer than ten. The chain uses TRBV21-1 and TRBJ2-7. TRBV21-1 is reported as a pseudogene. CDR3 length equals 21 residues. In DNA, the CDR3 is TGTGCCAGCAGCAAAGAGCCAGCCCGTTTCTCCTATCCTATTTACTTCTACGAGCAGTACTTC. It codes for CASSKEPARFSYPIYFYEQYF.

This clonotype came up many times. The chain couples TRBV15 to TRBJ2-5; 7 bases match TRBD1. In germline, CDR1 is LNHNV, CDR2 YYDKDF (reference sequence). There are 15 residues in the CDR3. Trimming took 0 bases from V and 3 from J; bases not matched to a gene: 4. CDR3 sequence: CATSRDLGTEETQYF. In nucleotides, the CDR3 is TGTGCCACCAGCAGAGATCTGGGGACAGAAGAGACCCAGTACTTC.

This clonotype has at least ten counts. The chain joins TRBV12-3 or TRBV12-4 to TRBJ2-6, with no clear D. The CDR3 runs 17 residues. V dropped 3 bases and J dropped 0 bases, with 12 bases sitting between them. The chain's CDR3 is CASSFRLVYSGANVLTF. The CDR3 region has the DNA TGTGCCAGCAGTTTTAGGCTAGTGTACTCTGGGGCCAACGTCCTGACTTTC.